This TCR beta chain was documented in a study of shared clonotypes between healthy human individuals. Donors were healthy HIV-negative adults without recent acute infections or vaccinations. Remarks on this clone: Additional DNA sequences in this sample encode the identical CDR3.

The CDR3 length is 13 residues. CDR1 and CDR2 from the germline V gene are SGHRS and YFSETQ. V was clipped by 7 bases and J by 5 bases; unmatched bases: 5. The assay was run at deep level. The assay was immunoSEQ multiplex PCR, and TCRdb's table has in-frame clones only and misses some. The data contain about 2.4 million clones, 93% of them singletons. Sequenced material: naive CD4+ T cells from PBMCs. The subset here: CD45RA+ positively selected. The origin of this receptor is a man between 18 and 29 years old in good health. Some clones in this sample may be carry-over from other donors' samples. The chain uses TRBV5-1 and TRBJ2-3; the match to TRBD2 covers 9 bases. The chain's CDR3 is CASSSGTGDTQYF. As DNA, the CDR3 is TGCGCCAGCTCTAGCGGGACGGGAGATACGCAGTATTTT. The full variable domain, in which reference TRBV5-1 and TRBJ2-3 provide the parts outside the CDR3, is KAGVTQTPRYLIKTRGQQVTLSCSPISGHRSVSWYQQTPGQGLQFLFEYFSETQRNKGNFPGRFSGRQFSNSRSEMNVSTLELGDSALYLCASSSGTGDTQYFGPGTRLTVL.